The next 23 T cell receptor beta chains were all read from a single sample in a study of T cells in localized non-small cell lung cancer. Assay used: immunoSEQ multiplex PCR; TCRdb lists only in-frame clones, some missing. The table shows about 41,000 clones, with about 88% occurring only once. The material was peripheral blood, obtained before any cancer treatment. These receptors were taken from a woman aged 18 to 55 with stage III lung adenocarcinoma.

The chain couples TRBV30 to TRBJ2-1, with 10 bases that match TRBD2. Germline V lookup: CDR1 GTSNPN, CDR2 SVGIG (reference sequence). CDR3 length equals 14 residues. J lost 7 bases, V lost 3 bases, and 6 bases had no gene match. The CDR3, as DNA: TGTGCCTGGAGACCCGGGACTAGCGCGAATGAGCAGTTCTTC. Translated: CAWRPGTSANEQFF.

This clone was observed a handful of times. The CDR3 nucleotides are TGTGCCAGCAGTGCCAGGACAGCACCCTACGAGCAGTACTTC. Its protein is CASSARTAPYEQYF. V is TRBV27 and J is TRBJ2-7; possibly TRBD1 for D (6 bases). Trimming left V 5 bases short and J 2 bases short, with 13 bases between. Germline assignment: CDR1 MNHEY and CDR2 SMNVEV (reference sequence). The CDR3 is 14 amino acids.

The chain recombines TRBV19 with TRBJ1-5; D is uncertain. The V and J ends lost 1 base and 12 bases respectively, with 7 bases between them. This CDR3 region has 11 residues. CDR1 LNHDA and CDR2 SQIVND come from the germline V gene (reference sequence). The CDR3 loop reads CASSIGGFQHF. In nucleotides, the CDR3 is TGTGCCAGTAGTATAGGAGGATTCCAGCATTTT.

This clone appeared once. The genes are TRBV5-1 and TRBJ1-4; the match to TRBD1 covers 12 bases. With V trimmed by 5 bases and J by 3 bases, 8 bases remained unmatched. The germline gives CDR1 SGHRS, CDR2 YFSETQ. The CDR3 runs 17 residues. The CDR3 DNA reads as TGCGCCAGCAGTCCGGGACAGGGGGCGAGGGCTAATGAAAAACTGTTTTTT. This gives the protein CASSPGQGARANEKLFF.

The CDR3 protein is CASSLSGSYGYTF. In DNA form, the CDR3 reads TGTGCCAGCAGTTTATCTGGCAGCTATGGCTACACCTTC. The chain is built from TRBV27 and TRBJ1-2; D gene uncertain. The CDR3 has 13 residues. The germline V gene has CDR1 MNHEY and CDR2 SMNVEV (reference sequence). V was cut by 0 bases and J by 4 bases, with 6 bases left in between.

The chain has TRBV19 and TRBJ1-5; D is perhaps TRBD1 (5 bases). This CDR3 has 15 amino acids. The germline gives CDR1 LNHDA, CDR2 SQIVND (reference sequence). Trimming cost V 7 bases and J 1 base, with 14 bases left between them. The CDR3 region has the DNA TGTGCCAGTAAGTGGGAGGGGTCGAGCAATCAGCCCCAGCATTTT. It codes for CASKWEGSSNQPQHF.

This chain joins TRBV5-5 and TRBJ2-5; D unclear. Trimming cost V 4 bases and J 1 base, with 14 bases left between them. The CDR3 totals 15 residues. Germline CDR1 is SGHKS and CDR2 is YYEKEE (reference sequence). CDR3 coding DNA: TGTGCCAGCAGCCCCACACGATTTACCCAAGAGACCCAGTACTTC. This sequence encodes CASSPTRFTQETQYF.

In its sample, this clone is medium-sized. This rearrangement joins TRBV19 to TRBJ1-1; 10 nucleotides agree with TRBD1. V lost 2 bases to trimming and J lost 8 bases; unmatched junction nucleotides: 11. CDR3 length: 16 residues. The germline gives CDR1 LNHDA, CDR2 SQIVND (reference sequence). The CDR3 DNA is TGTGCCAGTAGTATACCTCAGACAGGGGGCCGCAGAGAAGCTTTCTTT. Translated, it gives CASSIPQTGGRREAFF.

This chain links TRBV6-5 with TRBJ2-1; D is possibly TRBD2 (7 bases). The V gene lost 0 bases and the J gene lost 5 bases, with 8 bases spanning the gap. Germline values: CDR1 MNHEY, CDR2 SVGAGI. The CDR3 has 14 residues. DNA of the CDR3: TGTGCCAGCAGTTACTCGGGGGGGCACAATGAGCAGTTCTTC. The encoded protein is CASSYSGGHNEQFF.

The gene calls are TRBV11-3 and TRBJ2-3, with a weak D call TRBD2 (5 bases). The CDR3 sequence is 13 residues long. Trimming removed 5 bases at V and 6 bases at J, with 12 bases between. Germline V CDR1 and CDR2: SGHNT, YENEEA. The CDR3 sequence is CASSPRGWDTQYF. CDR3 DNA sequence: TGTGCCAGCAGCCCCCGGGGATGGGATACGCAGTATTTT.

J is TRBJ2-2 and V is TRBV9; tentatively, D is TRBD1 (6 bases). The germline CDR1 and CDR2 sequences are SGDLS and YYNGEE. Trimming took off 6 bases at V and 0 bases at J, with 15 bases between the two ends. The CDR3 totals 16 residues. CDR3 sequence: CASTVRTETNTGELFF. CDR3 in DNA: TGTGCCAGCACTGTCAGGACAGAAACGAACACCGGGGAGCTGTTTTTT.

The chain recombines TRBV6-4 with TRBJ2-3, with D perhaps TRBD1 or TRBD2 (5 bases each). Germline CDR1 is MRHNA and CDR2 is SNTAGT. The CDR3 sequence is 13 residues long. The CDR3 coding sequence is TGTGCGAGCGGAGCAGGACACACAGATACGCAGTATTTT. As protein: CASGAGHTDTQYF.

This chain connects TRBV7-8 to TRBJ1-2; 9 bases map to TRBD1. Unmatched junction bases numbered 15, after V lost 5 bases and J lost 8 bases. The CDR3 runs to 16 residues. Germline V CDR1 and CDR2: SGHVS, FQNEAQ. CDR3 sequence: CASSLDRGFGNVGYTF. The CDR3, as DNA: TGTGCCAGCAGCCTGGACAGGGGATTTGGAAACGTGGGCTACACCTTC.

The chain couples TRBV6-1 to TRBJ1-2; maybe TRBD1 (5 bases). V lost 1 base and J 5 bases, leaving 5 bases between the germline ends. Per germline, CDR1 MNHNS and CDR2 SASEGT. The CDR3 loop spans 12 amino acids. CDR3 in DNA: TGTGCCAGCAGTGAAGGGGGGTATGGCTACACCTTC. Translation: CASSEGGYGYTF.

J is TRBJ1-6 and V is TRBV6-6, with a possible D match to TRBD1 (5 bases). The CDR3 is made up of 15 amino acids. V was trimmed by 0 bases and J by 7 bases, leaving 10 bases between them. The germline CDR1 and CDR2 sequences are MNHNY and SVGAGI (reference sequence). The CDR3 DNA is TGTGCCAGCAGTTACTCGTACAGGCAGAATTCACCCCTCCACTTT. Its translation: CASSYSYRQNSPLHF.

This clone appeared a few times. CDR3 residues: CASSRTGNTEAFF. The CDR3 DNA reads as TGTGCCAGCAGTAGAACAGGGAACACTGAAGCTTTCTTT. V is TRBV6-5 and J is TRBJ1-1; tentatively, D is TRBD1 (5 bases). Trimming cost V 5 bases and J 1 base, with 8 bases left between them. The CDR3 is made up of 13 amino acids. Germline-derived CDR1 and CDR2 are MNHEY and SVGAGI.

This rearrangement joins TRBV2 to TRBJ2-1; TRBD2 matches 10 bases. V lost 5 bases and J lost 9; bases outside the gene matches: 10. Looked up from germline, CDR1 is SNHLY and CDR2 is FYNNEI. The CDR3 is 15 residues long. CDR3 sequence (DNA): TGTGCCAGCAGTCCAGCGGGGGGGTTTAGTGGTGAGCAGTTCTTC. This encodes CASSPAGGFSGEQFF.

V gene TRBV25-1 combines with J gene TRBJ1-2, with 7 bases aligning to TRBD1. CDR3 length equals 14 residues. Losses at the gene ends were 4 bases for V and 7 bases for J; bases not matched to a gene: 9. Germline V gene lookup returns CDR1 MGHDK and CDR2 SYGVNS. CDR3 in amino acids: CASSGEGAWSGYTF. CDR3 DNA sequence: TGTGCCAGCAGTGGGGAGGGGGCTTGGAGTGGCTACACCTTC.

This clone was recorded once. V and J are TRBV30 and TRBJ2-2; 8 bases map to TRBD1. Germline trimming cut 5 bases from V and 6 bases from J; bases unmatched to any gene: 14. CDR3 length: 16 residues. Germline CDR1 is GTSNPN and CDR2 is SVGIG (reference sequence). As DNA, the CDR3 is TGTGCCTGGGGGGTCCCCGTTACAGGGGGACCCGGGGAGCTGTTTTTT. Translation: CAWGVPVTGGPGELFF.

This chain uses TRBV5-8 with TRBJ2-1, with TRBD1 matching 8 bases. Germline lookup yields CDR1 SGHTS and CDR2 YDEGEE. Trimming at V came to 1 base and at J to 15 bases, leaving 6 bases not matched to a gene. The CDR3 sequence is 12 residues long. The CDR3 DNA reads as TGTGCCAGCAGCTTGACAGGACAGGGTGTGTTCTTC. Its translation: CASSLTGQGVFF.

The CDR3 DNA reads TGTGCCAGCAGCTTGGGAAAGGGGAGAATACAAGAGACCCAGTACTTC. The encoded protein is CASSLGKGRIQETQYF. The chain employs TRBV7-2 and TRBJ2-5, with D perhaps given as TRBD1 or TRBD2 (5 bases each). The germline V gene encodes CDR1 SGHTA and CDR2 FQGNSA. V lost 3 bases and J lost 2, with 16 bases in between. This CDR3 has 16 residues.

CDR3 sequence: CASTSLRFGGPSETQYF. CDR3 sequence (DNA): TGTGCCAGCACCTCTTTGAGGTTCGGGGGCCCCAGTGAGACCCAGTACTTC. The chain has TRBV2 and TRBJ2-5; D may correspond to TRBD1 or TRBD2 (6 bases each). Trimming shortened V by 7 bases and J by 5 bases, and 26 bases separated the two germline ends. This CDR3 is built from 17 residues. The germline V gene has CDR1 SNHLY and CDR2 FYNNEI.

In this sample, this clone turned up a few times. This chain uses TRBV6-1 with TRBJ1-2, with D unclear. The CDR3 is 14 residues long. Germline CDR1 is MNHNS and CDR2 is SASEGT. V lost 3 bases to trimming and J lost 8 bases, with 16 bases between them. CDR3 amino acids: CASSDPSSYVGYTF. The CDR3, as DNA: TGTGCCAGCAGTGACCCCAGCTCCTATGTAGGCTACACCTTC.